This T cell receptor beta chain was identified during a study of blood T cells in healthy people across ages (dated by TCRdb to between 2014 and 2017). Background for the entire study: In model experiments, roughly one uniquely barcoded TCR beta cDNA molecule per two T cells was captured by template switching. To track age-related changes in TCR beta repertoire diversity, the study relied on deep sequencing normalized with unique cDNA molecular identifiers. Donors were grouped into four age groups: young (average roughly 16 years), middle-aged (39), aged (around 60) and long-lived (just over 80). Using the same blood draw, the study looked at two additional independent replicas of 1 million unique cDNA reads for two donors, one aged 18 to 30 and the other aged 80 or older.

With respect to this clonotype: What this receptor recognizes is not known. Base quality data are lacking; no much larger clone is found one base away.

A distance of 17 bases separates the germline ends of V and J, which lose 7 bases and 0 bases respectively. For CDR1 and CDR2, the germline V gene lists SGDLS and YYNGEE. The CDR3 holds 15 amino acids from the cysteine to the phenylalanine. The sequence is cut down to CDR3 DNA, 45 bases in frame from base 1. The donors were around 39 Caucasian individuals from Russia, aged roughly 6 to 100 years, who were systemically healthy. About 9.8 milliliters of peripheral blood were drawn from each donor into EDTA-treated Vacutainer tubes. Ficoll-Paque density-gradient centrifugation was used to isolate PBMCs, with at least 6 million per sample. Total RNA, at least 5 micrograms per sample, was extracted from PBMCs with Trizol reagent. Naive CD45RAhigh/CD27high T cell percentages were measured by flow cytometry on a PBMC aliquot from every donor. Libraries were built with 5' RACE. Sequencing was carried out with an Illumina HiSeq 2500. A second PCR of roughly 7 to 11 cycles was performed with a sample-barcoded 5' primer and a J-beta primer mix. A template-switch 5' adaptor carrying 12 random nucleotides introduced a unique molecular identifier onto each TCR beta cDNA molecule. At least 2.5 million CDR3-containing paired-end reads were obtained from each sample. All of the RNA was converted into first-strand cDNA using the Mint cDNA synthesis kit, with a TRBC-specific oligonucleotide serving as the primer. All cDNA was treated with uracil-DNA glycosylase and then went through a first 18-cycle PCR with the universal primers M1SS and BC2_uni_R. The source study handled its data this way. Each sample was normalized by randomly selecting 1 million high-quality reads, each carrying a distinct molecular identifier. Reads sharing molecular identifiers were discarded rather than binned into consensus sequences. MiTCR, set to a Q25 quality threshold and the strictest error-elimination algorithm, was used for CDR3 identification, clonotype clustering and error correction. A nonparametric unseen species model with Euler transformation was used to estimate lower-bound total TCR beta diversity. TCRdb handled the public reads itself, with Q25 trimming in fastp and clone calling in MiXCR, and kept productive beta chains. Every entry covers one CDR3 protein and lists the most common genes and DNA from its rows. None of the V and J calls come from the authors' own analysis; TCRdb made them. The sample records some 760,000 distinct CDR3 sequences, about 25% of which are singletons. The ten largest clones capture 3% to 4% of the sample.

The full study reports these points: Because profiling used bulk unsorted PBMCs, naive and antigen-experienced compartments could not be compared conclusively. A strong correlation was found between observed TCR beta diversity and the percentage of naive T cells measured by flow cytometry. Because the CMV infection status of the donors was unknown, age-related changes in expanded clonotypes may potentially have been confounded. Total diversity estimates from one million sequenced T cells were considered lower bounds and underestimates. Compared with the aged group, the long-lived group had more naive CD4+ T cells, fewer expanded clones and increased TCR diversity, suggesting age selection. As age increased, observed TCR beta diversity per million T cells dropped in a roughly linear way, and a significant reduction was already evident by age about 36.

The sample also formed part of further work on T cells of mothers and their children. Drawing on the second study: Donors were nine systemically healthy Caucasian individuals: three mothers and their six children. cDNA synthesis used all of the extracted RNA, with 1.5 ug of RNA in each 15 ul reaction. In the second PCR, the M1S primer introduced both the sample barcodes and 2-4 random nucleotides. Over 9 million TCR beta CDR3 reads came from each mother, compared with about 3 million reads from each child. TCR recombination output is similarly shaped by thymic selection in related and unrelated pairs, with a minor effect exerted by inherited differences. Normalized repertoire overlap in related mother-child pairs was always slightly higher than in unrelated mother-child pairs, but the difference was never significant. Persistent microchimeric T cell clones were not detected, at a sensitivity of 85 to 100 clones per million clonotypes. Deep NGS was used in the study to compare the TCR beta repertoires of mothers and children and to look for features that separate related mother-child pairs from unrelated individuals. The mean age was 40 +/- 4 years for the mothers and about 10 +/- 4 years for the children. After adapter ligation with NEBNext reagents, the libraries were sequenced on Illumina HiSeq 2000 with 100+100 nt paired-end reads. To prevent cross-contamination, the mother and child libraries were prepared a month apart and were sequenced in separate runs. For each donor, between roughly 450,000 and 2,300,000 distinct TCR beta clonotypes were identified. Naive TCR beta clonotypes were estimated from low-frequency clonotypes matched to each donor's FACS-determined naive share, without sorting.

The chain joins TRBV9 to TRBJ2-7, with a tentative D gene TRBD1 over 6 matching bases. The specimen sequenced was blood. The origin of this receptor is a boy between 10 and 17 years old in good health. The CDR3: CASSTGRGFSYEQYF. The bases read TGTGCCAGCTCAACAGGCAGGGGATTCTCCTACGAGCAGTACTTC.